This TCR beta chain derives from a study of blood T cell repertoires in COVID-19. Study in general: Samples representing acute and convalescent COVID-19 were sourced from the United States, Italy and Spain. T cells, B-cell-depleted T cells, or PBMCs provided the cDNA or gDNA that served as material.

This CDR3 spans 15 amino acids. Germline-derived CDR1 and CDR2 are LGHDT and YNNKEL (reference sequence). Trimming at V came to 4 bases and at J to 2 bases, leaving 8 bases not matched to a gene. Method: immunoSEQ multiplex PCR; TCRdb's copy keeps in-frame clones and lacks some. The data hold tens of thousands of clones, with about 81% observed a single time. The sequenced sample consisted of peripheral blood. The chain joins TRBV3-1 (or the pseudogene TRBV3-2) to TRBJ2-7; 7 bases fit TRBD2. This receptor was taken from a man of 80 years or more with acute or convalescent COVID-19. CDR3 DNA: TGTGCCAGCAGCCCTCGGAACGGGGGGACCTACGAGCAGTACTTC. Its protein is CASSPRNGGTYEQYF.